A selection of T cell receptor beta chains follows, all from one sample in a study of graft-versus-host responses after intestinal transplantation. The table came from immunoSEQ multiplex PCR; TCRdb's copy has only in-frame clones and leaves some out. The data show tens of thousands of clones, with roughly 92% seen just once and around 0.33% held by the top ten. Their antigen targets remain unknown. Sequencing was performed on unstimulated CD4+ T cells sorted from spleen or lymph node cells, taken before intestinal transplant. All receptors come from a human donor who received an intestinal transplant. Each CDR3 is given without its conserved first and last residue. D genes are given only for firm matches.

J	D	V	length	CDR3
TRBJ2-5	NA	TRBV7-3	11	ASSLDRVETQY
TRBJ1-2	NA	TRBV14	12	ASSLGRVNYGYT
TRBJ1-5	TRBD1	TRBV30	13	AWSVDRADRSAQH
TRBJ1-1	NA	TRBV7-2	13	ASSLSYRQNTEAF
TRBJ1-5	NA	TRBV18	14	ASSPRRGEGNQPQH
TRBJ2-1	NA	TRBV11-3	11	ASSQTFYNEQF
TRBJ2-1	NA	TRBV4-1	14	ASSQGQELPHNEQF
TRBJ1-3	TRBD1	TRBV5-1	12	ASSPGTAGNTIY
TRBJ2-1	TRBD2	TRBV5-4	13	ASSLGLADDNEQF
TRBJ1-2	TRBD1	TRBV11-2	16	ASSLTRDREWTNYGYT
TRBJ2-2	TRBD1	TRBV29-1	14	SVQQRQGADTGELF
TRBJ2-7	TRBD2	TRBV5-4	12	ASSGTSGSYEQY
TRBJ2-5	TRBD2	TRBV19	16	ASSPGSPLAGVQETQY
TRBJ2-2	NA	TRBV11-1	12	ASSRDPTAGELF
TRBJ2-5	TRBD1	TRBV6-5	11	ASSRTGQETQY
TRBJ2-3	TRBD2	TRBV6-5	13	AVRTSGPRADTQY
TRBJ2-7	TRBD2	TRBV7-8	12	ASSARDYSYEQY
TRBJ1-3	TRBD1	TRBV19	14	ASTPGTGFSGNTIY
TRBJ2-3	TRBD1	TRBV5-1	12	ASSLGTGGGTQY
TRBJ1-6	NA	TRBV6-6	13	ASSYSEVGGSPLH
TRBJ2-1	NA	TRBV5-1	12	ASSQAQPRREQF
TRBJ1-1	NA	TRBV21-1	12	ASSTPGENTEAF
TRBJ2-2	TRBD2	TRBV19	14	ASSPRTSGRPGELF
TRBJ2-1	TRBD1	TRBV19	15	ASSIDPGQITYNEQF
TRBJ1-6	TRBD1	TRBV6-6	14	ASSVRDSSYNSPLH
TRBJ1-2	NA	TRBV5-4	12	ASSLKRRRSGYT
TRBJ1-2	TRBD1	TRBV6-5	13	ASSPGTGVFYGYT
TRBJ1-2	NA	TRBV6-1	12	ASSAWGAAYGYT
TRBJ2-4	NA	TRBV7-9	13	ASSLPGAGENIQY
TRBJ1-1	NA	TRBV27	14	ASSLSQGRRNTEAF
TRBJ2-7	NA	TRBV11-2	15	ACSLRGRRGPRREQY
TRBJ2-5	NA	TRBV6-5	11	ATAGTFQETQY
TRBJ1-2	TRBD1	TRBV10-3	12	AISDAGQDYGYT
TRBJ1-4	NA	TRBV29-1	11	SVEGGTNEKLF
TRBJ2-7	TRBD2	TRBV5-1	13	ASSLASLAGGAQY
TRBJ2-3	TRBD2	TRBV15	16	ATSRELAGVTSTDTQY
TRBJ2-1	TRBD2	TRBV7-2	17	ASSSDSGRAPPGHNEQF
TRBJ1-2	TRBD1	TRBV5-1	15	ASSLGQGAIGAYGYT
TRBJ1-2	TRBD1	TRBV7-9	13	ASSFPGQGVDGYT
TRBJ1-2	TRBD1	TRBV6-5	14	ASSYSLSGGDYGYT
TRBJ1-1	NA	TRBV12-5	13	ASGLVPARGAEAF
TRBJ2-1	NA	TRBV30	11	AWRRTNNNEQF